The clone carrying this TCR beta chain was counted once. Antigen unknown. Profiled with immunoSEQ multiplex PCR; TCRdb holds only in-frame clones, not every one. Here the sample spans 50,000 to 65,000 clones, about 81% being singletons. The data derive from a study of OX40 agonist ivuxolimab in advanced cancers. Whole-study results and caveats: Partial responders at 0.1-3.0 mg/kg showed near-lowest clonal expansion. There was clonal expansion of CD4+ and CD8+ blood T cells by week 6 at 0.1 to 3.0 mg/kg.

V was pared by 4 bases and J by 3 bases, with 13 bases between. Looked up from germline, CDR1 is SGHVS and CDR2 is FQNEAQ. The length of the CDR3 is 14 residues. J is TRBJ2-7 and V is TRBV7-8, with D tentatively TRBD1 (8 bases). Sequenced material: CD4+ or CD8+ T cells sorted from blood, taken in a trial of the OX40 agonist ivuxolimab. The TCR was taken from an adult with an advanced solid tumor such as melanoma, head and neck, liver or kidney cancer. CDR3 DNA: TGTGCCAGCAGCTCCTACAGGGGGGGCTACGAGCAGTACTTC. It specifies CASSSYRGGYEQYF.